Presented here are 5 T cell receptor beta chains from one specimen sequenced in a study of blood T cell repertoires in COVID-19. Generated by immunoSEQ multiplex PCR, the TCRdb table keeps only in-frame clones and is missing some. Of roughly 56,000 clones detected, 70% to 90% appear once; the ten largest clones hold over 15%. Sample: peripheral blood. The receptor set was obtained from a human donor in a cohort sampled during active COVID-19.

CDR3 in amino acids: CASSYSPAGSYEQYF. For the CDR3, the DNA is TGTGCCAGCAGTTATTCCCCAGCGGGATCCTACGAGCAGTACTTC. This rearrangement joins TRBV6-6 to TRBJ2-7; 7 bases line up with TRBD2. Per the germline V gene, CDR1 is MNHNY and CDR2 is SVGAGI (reference sequence). The CDR3 runs to 15 residues. The V and J ends lost 3 bases and 1 base, in that order; junction bases with no gene match: 6.

Only one count was recorded for this clone. V gene TRBV2 combines with J gene TRBJ1-1, with D unclear. CDR3 length: 14 amino acids. Germline V CDR1 and CDR2: SNHLY, FYNNEI. V was trimmed by 10 bases and J by 3 bases, leaving 18 bases between them. The CDR3 is CANIARRADTEAFF. The DNA for the CDR3 is TGTGCCAACATTGCAAGGAGGGCCGACACTGAAGCTTTCTTT.

This chain links TRBV14 with TRBJ2-2, with TRBD2 identical over 7 bases. The junction had 2 bases not matched to a gene; V was cut back by 1 base and J by 0 bases. CDR3 length: 16 amino acids. From germline, CDR1 is SGHDN and CDR2 FVKESK. The CDR3 DNA follows: TGTGCCAGCAGCCAAGGACGGGGGGCGAACACCGGGGAGCTGTTTTTT. Amino acid sequence: CASSQGRGANTGELFF.

This chain links TRBV7-9 with TRBJ2-3; 9 positions agree with TRBD2. The CDR3 loop spans 16 amino acids. V lost 1 base and J lost 2; bases outside the gene matches: 4. Per germline, CDR1 SEHNR and CDR2 FQNEAQ (reference sequence). The CDR3 here is CASSLGLAEITDTQYF. The CDR3 DNA follows: TGTGCCAGCAGCTTAGGACTAGCGGAGATCACAGATACGCAGTATTTT.

This chain connects TRBV3-1 (or the pseudogene TRBV3-2) to TRBJ1-2; D is possibly TRBD1 (6 bases). Looked up from germline, CDR1 is LGHDT and CDR2 is YNNKEL (reference sequence). The CDR3 is made up of 14 amino acids. Trimming shortened V by 1 base and J by 6 bases, and 12 bases separated the two germline ends. The chain's CDR3 is CASSQVSRGHGYTF. The CDR3 DNA sequence: TGTGCCAGCAGCCAAGTCTCCAGGGGTCATGGCTACACCTTC.